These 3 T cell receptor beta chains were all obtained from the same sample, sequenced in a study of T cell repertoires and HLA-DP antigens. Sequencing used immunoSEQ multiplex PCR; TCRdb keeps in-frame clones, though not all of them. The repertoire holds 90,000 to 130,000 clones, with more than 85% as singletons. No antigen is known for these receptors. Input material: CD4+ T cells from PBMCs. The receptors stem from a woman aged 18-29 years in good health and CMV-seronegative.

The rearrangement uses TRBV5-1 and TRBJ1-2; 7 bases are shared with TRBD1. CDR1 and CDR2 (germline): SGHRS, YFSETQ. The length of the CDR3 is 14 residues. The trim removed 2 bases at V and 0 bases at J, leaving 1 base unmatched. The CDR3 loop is CASSFGQANYGYTF. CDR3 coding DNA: TGCGCCAGCAGCTTCGGACAGGCTAACTATGGCTACACCTTC.

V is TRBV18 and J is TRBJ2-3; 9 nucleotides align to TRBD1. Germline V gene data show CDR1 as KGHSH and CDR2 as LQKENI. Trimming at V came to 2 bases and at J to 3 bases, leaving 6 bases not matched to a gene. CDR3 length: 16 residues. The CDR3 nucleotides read TGTGCCAGCTCACCAAGAACAGGGGGCCTGACAGATACGCAGTATTTT. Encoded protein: CASSPRTGGLTDTQYF.

The CDR3 is CASSLSVGGSPLHF. DNA of the CDR3: TGTGCCAGCAGTTTATCAGTCGGGGGATCACCCCTCCACTTT. V and J are TRBV5-6 and TRBJ1-6, with D perhaps TRBD1 (5 bases). The ends were cut back, 5 bases at V and 10 bases at J, with 16 bases in the middle. Per the germline V gene, CDR1 is SGHDT and CDR2 is YYEEEE. The CDR3 spans 14 residues.